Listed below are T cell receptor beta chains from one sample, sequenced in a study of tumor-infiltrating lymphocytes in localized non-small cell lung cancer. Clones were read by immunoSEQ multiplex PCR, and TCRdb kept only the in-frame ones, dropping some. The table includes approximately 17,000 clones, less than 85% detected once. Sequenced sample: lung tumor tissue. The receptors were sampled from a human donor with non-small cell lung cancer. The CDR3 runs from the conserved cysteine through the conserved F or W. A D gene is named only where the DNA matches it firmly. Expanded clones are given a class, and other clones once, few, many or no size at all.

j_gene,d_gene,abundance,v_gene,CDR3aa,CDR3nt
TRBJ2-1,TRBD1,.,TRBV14,CASSQAPRGLVTGYNEQFF,TGTGCCAGCAGCCAAGCCCCCAGGGGGCTAGTCACGGGCTACAATGAGCAGTTCTTC
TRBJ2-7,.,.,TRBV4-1,CASSRIGGFSRYEQYF,TGCGCCAGCAGCCGTATAGGTGGGTTTTCCCGCTACGAGCAGTACTTC
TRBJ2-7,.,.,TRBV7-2,CASSLALASNRLEQYF,TGTGCCAGCAGCTTAGCGTTGGCTAGCAATAGGCTCGAGCAGTACTTC
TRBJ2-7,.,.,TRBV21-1,CASSKGQNEQYF,TGTGCCAGCAGCAAGGGACAGAACGAGCAGTACTTC
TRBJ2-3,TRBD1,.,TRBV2,CASSRDRGTDTQYF,TGTGCCAGCTCCCGGGACAGGGGAACAGATACGCAGTATTTT
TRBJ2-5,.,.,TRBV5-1,CASSFTQETQYF,TGCGCCAGCAGCTTTACCCAAGAGACCCAGTACTTC
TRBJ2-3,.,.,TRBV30,CAWSVLGRADTQYF,TGTGCCTGGAGTGTATTGGGGCGCGCAGATACGCAGTATTTT
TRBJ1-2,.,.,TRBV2,CASSGPVNYGYTF,TGTGCCAGCAGTGGTCCTGTTAACTATGGCTACACCTTC
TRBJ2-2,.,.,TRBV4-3,CASSQEAGGELFF,TGCGCCAGCAGCCAAGAAGCTGGCGGGGAGCTGTTTTTT
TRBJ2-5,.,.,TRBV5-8,CASSPGQLLQETQYF,TGTGCCAGCAGCCCCGGACAGCTTCTTCAAGAGACCCAGTACTTC
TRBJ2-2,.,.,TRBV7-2,CASSLATPGAGTGELFF,TGTGCCAGCAGCTTAGCGACCCCAGGGGCGGGCACCGGGGAGCTGTTTTTT
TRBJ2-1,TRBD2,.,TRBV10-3,CAIRDSLAGGSRNEQFF,TGTGCCATCAGGGACTCGCTAGCGGGAGGTAGCAGAAATGAGCAGTTCTTC
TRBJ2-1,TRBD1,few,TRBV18,CASSPLDRALQSEQFF,TGTGCCAGTTCACCGTTGGACAGGGCCCTACAAAGTGAGCAGTTCTTC
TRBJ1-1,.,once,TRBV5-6,CASSWGQGEAFF,TGTGCCAGCAGCTGGGGTCAGGGTGAAGCTTTCTTT
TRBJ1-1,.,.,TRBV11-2,CASSLEALASEAFF,TGTGCCAGCAGCTTAGAAGCTTTGGCCTCTGAAGCTTTCTTT
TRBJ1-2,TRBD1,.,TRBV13,CASSLGGQIHDGYTF,TGTGCCAGCAGCTTAGGGGGACAGATACACGATGGCTACACCTTC
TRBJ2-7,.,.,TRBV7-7,CASSWSFGLGYEQYF,TGTGCTAGCAGCTGGTCTTTTGGACTTGGCTACGAGCAGTACTTC
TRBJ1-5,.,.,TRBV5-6,CASSSTGTLRQPQHF,TGTGCCAGCAGCTCTACCGGGACACTCCGGCAGCCCCAGCATTTT
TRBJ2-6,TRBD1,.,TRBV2,CASSSDRFGSGANVLTF,TGTGCCAGCAGTTCGGACAGGTTCGGATCTGGGGCCAACGTCCTGACTTTC
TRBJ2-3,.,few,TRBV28,CASSPASRIGSRHTQYF,TGTGCCAGCAGTCCCGCATCCAGGATTGGCAGTCGGCATACGCAGTATTTT
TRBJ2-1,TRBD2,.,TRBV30,CAWSALVAGLFDEQFF,TGTGCCTGGAGTGCATTGGTAGCGGGATTGTTCGATGAGCAGTTCTTC
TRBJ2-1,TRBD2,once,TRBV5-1,CASSSGLAGTYNEQFF,TGCGCCAGCAGCTCAGGACTAGCGGGAACCTACAATGAGCAGTTCTTC
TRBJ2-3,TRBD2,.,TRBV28,CASSPPAGATDTQYF,TGTGCCAGCAGTCCTCCAGCGGGAGCCACAGATACGCAGTATTTT
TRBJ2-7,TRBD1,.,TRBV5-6,CASSLLHRGEDEQYF,TGTGCCAGCAGCTTGTTGCACAGGGGAGAGGACGAGCAGTACTTC
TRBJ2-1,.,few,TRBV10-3,CAITEGNEQFF,TGTGCCATCACGGAGGGCAATGAGCAGTTCTTC
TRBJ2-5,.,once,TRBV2,CASRRQVQETQYF,TGTGCCAGCAGACGACAGGTCCAAGAGACCCAGTACTTC
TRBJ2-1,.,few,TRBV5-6,CASSLPGPGLNEQFF,TGTGCCAGCAGCTTGCCAGGACCGGGTCTCAATGAGCAGTTCTTC
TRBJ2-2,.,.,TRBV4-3,CASSQDADGELFF,TGCGCCAGCAGCCAAGATGCGGACGGGGAGCTGTTTTTT
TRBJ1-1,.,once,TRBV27,CASRAYTEAFF,TGTGCCAGCAGGGCCTACACTGAAGCTTTCTTT